The clone carrying this T cell receptor (beta chain) was seen ten or more times. The target antigen is unknown. The CDR3 runs to 15 residues. V lost 6 bases and J lost 0, with 14 bases in between. Germline values: CDR1 SGHVS, CDR2 FNYEAQ. TCRdb ran MiXCR on the reads and lists one entry per CDR3 protein. Counted here are hundreds of thousands of distinct CDR3 sequences, 25% to 40% occurring once; the ten biggest clones make up 10% to 15%. The data derive from a study of T cell repertoires in cytomegalovirus infection. The overall study: In the study, CMV epitopes included recently identified HLA-C-restricted and well-studied HLA-B-restricted ones. Through public TCR beta signatures, both CMV infection and matching HLA type were indicated.

General study points: CMV-specific TCR beta clonotypes restricted by HLA-C dominated the ex vivo response.

This clonotype was obtained from a human donor in good health (CMV status not recorded). Some clones in this sample may be carry-over from other donors' samples. The chain recombines TRBV7-6 with TRBJ2-5; a weak D match, TRBD1 (6 bases). Here the sequenced sample was cultured CD8+ T cells from PBMCs, taken from culture after CMV antigen stimulation. In DNA form, the CDR3 reads TGTGCCAGCAGTACAACCACAGGGAACCAAGAGACCCAGTACTTC. Encoded protein: CASSTTTGNQETQYF.